This T cell receptor (beta chain) was identified in a study of blood T cell repertoires in COVID-19. Study details: Some COVID-19 samples were acute and others convalescent; all came from the United States, Italy and Spain.

The CDR3 covers 15 residues. The trim removed 1 base at V and 4 bases at J, leaving 6 bases unmatched. From germline, CDR1 is SGHTA and CDR2 FQGTGA. Assay used: immunoSEQ multiplex PCR; TCRdb lists only in-frame clones, some missing. The data hold approximately 300,000 clones, with 75% to 90% observed a single time. The chain recombines TRBV7-3 with TRBJ1-1; 7 positions match TRBD1. Sequenced material: peripheral blood. This TCR came from a man aged 25 to 45 with acute or convalescent COVID-19. The CDR3 sequence: CASSLRQGEFTEAFF. The CDR3, as DNA: TGTGCCAGCAGCTTAAGGCAGGGGGAGTTCACTGAAGCTTTCTTT.